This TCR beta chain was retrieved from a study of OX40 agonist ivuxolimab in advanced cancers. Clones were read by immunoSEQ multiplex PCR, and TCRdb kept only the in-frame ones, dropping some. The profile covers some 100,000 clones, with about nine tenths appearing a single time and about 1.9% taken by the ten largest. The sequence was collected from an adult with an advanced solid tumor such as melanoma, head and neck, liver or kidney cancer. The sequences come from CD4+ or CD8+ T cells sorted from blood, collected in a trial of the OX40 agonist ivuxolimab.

Written as DNA, the CDR3 is TGTGCCAGCAGCTTAGCGGGGATCGGCACTGAAGCTTTCTTT. It codes for CASSLAGIGTEAFF. The rearrangement links TRBV11-2 to TRBJ1-1; no clear D gene. There are 14 residues in the CDR3. The germline V gene encodes CDR1 SGHAT and CDR2 FQNNGV. Trimming took 1 base from V and 4 from J, leaving 10 bases between them.